This TCR beta chain was found in a study of blood T cell repertoires in COVID-19. The method was immunoSEQ multiplex PCR; TCRdb's version includes in-frame clones alone and lacks a portion of them. The data contain some 160,000 clones, roughly 90% of them singletons. This CDR3 contains 12 residues. Germline loops: CDR1 SGHAT, CDR2 FQNNGV. Trimming took 0 bases from V and 6 from J, leaving 6 bases between them. This clonotype originated in a man between 18 and 35 years old with COVID-19, enrolled during active disease. This chain uses TRBV11-2 with TRBJ2-7; D ambiguous. Sample: peripheral blood. CDR3 in amino acids: CASSLESLEQYF. DNA of the CDR3: TGTGCCAGCAGCTTAGAGTCACTCGAGCAGTACTTC.